A single sample gave rise to the 7 T cell receptor beta chains below, sequenced in a study of shared clonotypes between healthy human individuals. Measured with immunoSEQ multiplex PCR; TCRdb has only the in-frame clones, and not every one. The sample has about 1.1 million clones, 78% seen once; the top ten hold more than 0.5%. Specimen: memory CD4+ T cells from PBMCs. Subset defined: CD45RA-negative fraction. The origin of the receptors is a man between 18 and 29 years old in good health. Some clones in this sample may be carry-over from other donors' samples.

This clone has just a few counts. The chain has TRBV2 and TRBJ1-1, with 9 bases fitting TRBD1. Germline V CDR1 and CDR2: SNHLY, FYNNEI. This CDR3 has 12 residues. V gave up 7 bases and J gave up 5 bases; unmatched junction bases: 2. The CDR3 nucleotides read TGTGCCAGCATTGACAGGGGGACTGAAGCTTTCTTT. Translating it yields CASIDRGTEAFF.

This clone appeared once. This chain links TRBV27 with TRBJ1-5; 7 bases fit TRBD1. The CDR3 covers 15 residues. V gave up 4 bases and J gave up 7 bases; unmatched junction bases: 10. In germline, CDR1 is MNHEY, CDR2 SMNVEV (reference sequence). The CDR3 sequence: CASSSYRGPVQPQHF. CDR3 nucleotides: TGTGCCAGCAGTTCCTACAGGGGCCCCGTCCAGCCCCAGCATTTT.

This chain links TRBV5-1 with TRBJ2-5; 10 bases fit TRBD2. Trimming at V came to 3 bases and at J to 5 bases, leaving 22 bases not matched to a gene. Germline values: CDR1 SGHRS, CDR2 YFSETQ. This CDR3 spans 20 amino acids. The CDR3 DNA reads TGCGCCAGCAGCTGGGCCCCAGCGGGAGGGCCAGGCTTTGATATTGAGACCCAGTACTTC. It codes for CASSWAPAGGPGFDIETQYF. The variable domain in full, with the rest retrieved from reference TRBV5-1 and TRBJ2-5, is KAGVTQTPRYLIKTRGQQVTLSCSPISGHRSVSWYQQTPGQGLQFLFEYFSETQRNKGNFPGRFSGRQFSNSRSEMNVSTLELGDSALYLCASSWAPAGGPGFDIETQYFGPGTRLLVL.

The chain recombines TRBV18 with TRBJ2-6; no clear D gene. The CDR3 has 19 residues. Trimming cost V 2 bases and J 0 bases, with 17 bases left between them. CDR1 and CDR2 (germline): KGHSH, LQKENI. The CDR3 DNA follows: TGTGCCAGCTCACCATATTTCACGGAAAACCGCTCTGGGGCCAACGTCCTGACTTTC. The encoded protein is CASSPYFTENRSGANVLTF.

This chain links TRBV27 with TRBJ1-3; no reliable D call. The CDR3 consists of 14 residues. V lost 5 bases and J lost 0, with 8 bases in between. Germline V gene lookup returns CDR1 MNHEY and CDR2 SMNVEV (reference sequence). The CDR3, as DNA: TGTGCCAGCAGTCGGCGGTCCTCTGGAAACACCATATATTTT. Amino acid sequence: CASSRRSSGNTIYF.

The genes are TRBV6-6 and TRBJ1-1; weak D call: TRBD1 (5 bases). Trimming stripped 2 bases from V and 4 bases from J, with 8 bases between. The CDR3 has 13 residues. Germline CDR1 MNHNY, CDR2 SVGAGI (reference sequence). The CDR3 here is CASSYRGGTEAFF. The CDR3 DNA reads as TGTGCCAGCAGTTACAGGGGTGGCACTGAAGCTTTCTTT.

The table lists this clone with a few counts. V gene TRBV27 combines with J gene TRBJ1-5; 8 nucleotides line up with TRBD1. With 6 bases clipped from V and 6 bases from J, the junction kept 7 bases outside the gene matches. Germline CDR1 MNHEY, CDR2 SMNVEV (reference sequence). This CDR3 has 14 residues. Here the CDR3 reads CASRLQGAAQPQHF. In DNA form, the CDR3 reads TGTGCCAGCAGACTCCAGGGGGCAGCTCAGCCCCAGCATTTT.